Below, 19 T cell receptor beta chains from the same sample are listed, as sequenced in a study of blood T cell repertoires in COVID-19. Data came from immunoSEQ multiplex PCR; TCRdb stores just in-frame clones and leaves some out. The table has 400,000 or so clones, around 87% seen once. Sequencing was done on a sample of PBMCs or T cells enriched from blood (not recorded which). The receptors here all came from a man aged 30 to 45 who had recovered from COVID-19.

V is TRBV7-2 and J is TRBJ2-4; unclear D gene. Germline CDR1 and CDR2: SGHTA and FQGNSA. Between the trimmed V and J ends, which lost 4 bases and 1 base, there was a span of 5 bases. This CDR3 contains 13 residues. The CDR3 sequence: CASSSYAKNIQYF. The CDR3 nucleotides are TGTGCCAGCAGCTCCTATGCCAAAAACATTCAGTACTTC.

Here the CDR3 DNA reads TGTGCCTCCCGGGGGAGGGGGTTGACCAAAAACATTCAGTACTTC. Translation: CASRGRGLTKNIQYF. The chain carries TRBV28 and TRBJ2-4, with a tentative D call TRBD2 (7 bases). Trimming cost V 11 bases and J 2 bases, with 19 bases left between them. Germline V gene sequence: CDR1 MDHEN, CDR2 SYDVKM. The CDR3 length is 15 residues.

CDR3 residues: CASSRSSYNEQFF. The CDR3 DNA reads as TGTGCCAGCAGCCGGAGCTCCTACAATGAGCAGTTCTTC. The chain uses TRBV25-1 and TRBJ2-1; D unclear. The CDR3 is 13 amino acids. V was cut by 6 bases and J by 0 bases, with 6 bases left in between. CDR1 and CDR2 (germline): MGHDK, SYGVNS.

The genes are TRBV12-3 or TRBV12-4 and TRBJ1-2; perhaps TRBD1 as D (6 bases). V lost 7 bases and J 6 bases, leaving 15 bases between the germline ends. This CDR3 has 13 amino acids. Written as DNA, the CDR3 is TGTGCCAGCACCCCCAGGGGTCGCCATGGCTACACCTTC. Translated, it gives CASTPRGRHGYTF.

This chain uses TRBV11-2 with TRBJ2-1; D remains ambiguous. Germline V lookup: CDR1 SGHAT, CDR2 FQNNGV. The CDR3 length is 14 residues. Trimming took off 4 bases at V and 8 bases at J, with 15 bases between the two ends. CDR3 DNA sequence: TGTGCCAGCAGCTGGGCGCCCCAGGCATATGAGCAGTTCTTC. This translates into CASSWAPQAYEQFF.

The chain employs TRBV30 and TRBJ2-1; 10 bases agree with TRBD2. The CDR3 is made up of 18 amino acids. V gave up 0 bases and J gave up 7 bases; unmatched junction bases: 15. CDR1 GTSNPN and CDR2 SVGIG come from the germline V gene (reference sequence). The CDR3 spells CAWSVPNYLAGVWNEQFF. The CDR3, as DNA: TGTGCCTGGAGTGTACCGAACTACCTAGCGGGAGTTTGGAATGAGCAGTTCTTC. Full variable domain (missing parts from reference TRBV30 and TRBJ2-1): SQTIHQWPATLVQPVGSPLSLECTVEGTSNPNLYWYRQAAGRGLQLLFYSVGIGQISSEVPQNLSASRPQDRQFILSSKKLLLSDSGFYLCAWSVPNYLAGVWNEQFFGPGTRLTVL.

The chain recombines TRBV9 with TRBJ1-2, with D unresolved. The V gene's germline CDR1 is SGDLS and CDR2 YYNGEE. Trimming cost V 1 base and J 0 bases, with 7 bases left between them. The CDR3 totals 14 residues. CDR3 protein: CASSVTLANYGYTF. For the CDR3, the DNA is TGTGCCAGCAGCGTAACTCTGGCTAACTATGGCTACACCTTC.

This clone has a handful of counts. The chain employs TRBV10-1 and TRBJ2-3, with TRBD2 matching 10 bases. Germline V gene lookup returns CDR1 WNHNN and CDR2 SYGVQD (reference sequence). The CDR3 is made up of 14 amino acids. V shed 6 bases, J shed 6 bases, and the junction held 6 bases outside the gene matches. This CDR3 is CASSSSGSSDTQYF. Here the CDR3 DNA reads TGCGCCAGCAGCTCTAGCGGGAGCAGCGATACGCAGTATTTT.

V is TRBV10-1 and J is TRBJ2-5; TRBD1 aligns across 10 bases. CDR3 length: 17 amino acids. Germline trimming cut 5 bases from V and 5 bases from J; bases unmatched to any gene: 14. From germline, CDR1 is WNHNN and CDR2 SYGVQD (reference sequence). CDR3 in DNA: TGCGCCAGCAGTCCCTCGGGGCCGGGACAGGGGTCGGAGACCCAGTACTTC. It is translated as CASSPSGPGQGSETQYF.

The gene calls are TRBV7-7 and TRBJ2-1; 13 nucleotides match TRBD2. Losses at the gene ends were 4 bases for V and 7 bases for J; bases not matched to a gene: 4. The CDR3 contains 15 residues. CDR1 and CDR2 from the germline V gene are SSHAT and FNYEAQ (reference sequence). The CDR3 bases are TGTGCCAGCAGCTCCGGGACTAGCGGGATGAATGAGCAGTTCTTC. It specifies CASSSGTSGMNEQFF.

V is TRBV6-5 and J is TRBJ2-3, with D maybe TRBD2 (6 bases). Germline-derived CDR1 and CDR2 are MNHEY and SVGAGI. V was clipped by 8 bases and J by 3 bases, with 12 bases between them. The CDR3 loop spans 13 amino acids. CDR3 coding DNA: TGTGCCAGCCGGAGGGAGCGGACAGATACGCAGTATTTT. Protein sequence: CASRRERTDTQYF.

The chain combines TRBV29-1 with TRBJ1-2, with TRBD1 as a possible D gene (6 bases). The CDR3 is 13 residues long. Per germline, CDR1 SQVTM and CDR2 ANQGSEA. V dropped 7 bases and J dropped 2 bases, with 14 bases sitting between them. The CDR3 nucleotides read TGCAGCGCCGGACAGCGAGAGAACTATGGCTACACCTTC. Its protein product is CSAGQRENYGYTF.

The chain is built from TRBV29-1 and TRBJ1-1, with no clear D. V lost 5 bases and J 11 bases, leaving 15 bases between the germline ends. The CDR3 totals 11 residues. Germline-derived CDR1 and CDR2 are SQVTM and ANQGSEA. The CDR3, as DNA: TGCAGCGTTAGTCATTCGGCGGGCGCTTTCTTT. This encodes CSVSHSAGAFF.

The V call is TRBV5-1, the J call TRBJ1-2; D might be TRBD1 (6 bases). CDR1 SGHRS and CDR2 YFSETQ come from the germline V gene. The CDR3 length is 16 residues. Trimming took off 1 base at V and 4 bases at J, with 17 bases between the two ends. The CDR3 sequence is CASSLYQGPTLYGYTF. In nucleotides, the CDR3 is TGCGCCAGCAGCTTGTACCAGGGGCCGACCCTCTATGGCTACACCTTC.

The gene calls are TRBV2 and TRBJ2-1, with D unresolved. CDR3 length equals 12 residues. V was shortened by 2 bases and J by 12 bases, with 11 bases between the two germline ends. The germline V gene encodes CDR1 SNHLY and CDR2 FYNNEI. The DNA of the CDR3 is TGTGCCAGCAGTGAACCCACGGGTTGGCAGTTCTTC. This gives the protein CASSEPTGWQFF.

This sequence joins TRBV5-6 and TRBJ1-5, with D tentatively TRBD1 (6 bases). Germline V lookup: CDR1 SGHDT, CDR2 YYEEEE. The V and J ends lost 3 bases and 0 bases respectively, with 10 bases between them. The CDR3 consists of 15 residues. CDR3 sequence (DNA): TGTGCCAGCAGCTCGACAGGAAATAGCAATCAGCCCCAGCATTTT. Protein: CASSSTGNSNQPQHF. Looking up the rest from reference TRBV5-6 and TRBJ1-5 gives the full variable domain: DAGVTQSPTHLIKTRGQQVTLRCSPKSGHDTVSWYQQALGQGPQFIFQYYEEEERQRGNFPDRFSGHQFPNYSSELNVNALLLGDSALYLCASSSTGNSNQPQHFGDGTRLSIL.

The chain has TRBV7-9 and TRBJ1-2; D not certain. V dropped 2 bases and J dropped 5 bases, with 21 bases sitting between them. The germline CDR1 and CDR2 sequences are SEHNR and FQNEAQ (reference sequence). CDR3 length: 17 amino acids. The CDR3 nucleotides are TGTGCCAGCAGCTTACAAACGGGAAAGGGTCGCGGTTATGGCTACACCTTC. Amino acids: CASSLQTGKGRGYGYTF.

The rearrangement joins TRBV6-6 to TRBJ1-1; 10 bases are shared with TRBD1. Germline CDR1 and CDR2: MNHNY and SVGAGI (reference sequence). V lost 6 bases and J lost 1; bases outside the gene matches: 5. The CDR3 length is 15 residues. CDR3 residues: CASRRDRGRNTEAFF. The CDR3 DNA reads TGTGCCAGCAGGCGGGACAGGGGAAGGAACACTGAAGCTTTCTTT.

The CDR3 DNA reads TGTGCCTGGAGTGTAGGTTTTGACAGTTCGAACACTGAAGCTTTCTTT. It encodes CAWSVGFDSSNTEAFF. The genes are TRBV30 and TRBJ1-1; a weak D match, TRBD1 (5 bases). This CDR3 has 16 residues. The V gene's germline CDR1 is GTSNPN and CDR2 SVGIG (reference sequence). Deletions cut 0 bases from V and 1 base from J, with 15 bases between.